Each of the 4 T cell receptor beta chains below was sequenced from the same sample in a study of T cell responses to AZD1222 COVID-19 vaccine. TCRdb's copy holds only in-frame clones and misses some; the assay was immunoSEQ multiplex PCR. This sample carries fewer than 150,000 clones, under 90% of them seen once, and the ten largest clones take approximately 1.6%. Sequencing was performed on peripheral blood, taken 28 days after the second AZD1222 dose. These receptors were taken from an adult who received the AZD1222 COVID-19 vaccine.

This rearrangement joins TRBV6-1 to TRBJ1-1, with a possible D match to TRBD1 (6 bases). The CDR3 totals 13 residues. V was pared by 2 bases and J by 4 bases, with 8 bases between. Germline CDR1 is MNHNS and CDR2 is SASEGT. CDR3 sequence (DNA): TGTGCCAGCAGTGAACAGGGGAGCACTGAAGCTTTCTTT. Its translation: CASSEQGSTEAFF.

This chain links TRBV19 with TRBJ1-5; TRBD1 aligns across 7 bases. The CDR3 consists of 15 residues. Germline V CDR1 and CDR2: LNHDA, SQIVND (reference sequence). Trimming at V came to 4 bases and at J to 4 bases, leaving 7 bases not matched to a gene. CDR3 nucleotides: TGTGCCAGTAGTACGGGACAGCTCAAGAATCAGCCCCAGCATTTT. It yields the protein CASSTGQLKNQPQHF.

The chain joins TRBV18 to TRBJ2-2; D is unresolved. The CDR3 length is 16 residues. Germline CDR1 KGHSH, CDR2 LQKENI. The V end lost 0 bases, the J end lost 2 bases, and 10 bases lay between the germline ends. The CDR3 spells CASSPPARRNTGELFF. The CDR3 DNA reads as TGTGCCAGCTCACCACCGGCCCGGCGCAACACCGGGGAGCTGTTTTTT.

The CDR3 DNA reads as TGCGCCAGCAGCTTGGGGGCCCCAGATACGCAGTATTTT. Encoded protein: CASSLGAPDTQYF. This chain links TRBV5-1 with TRBJ2-3; D is unresolved. This CDR3 comprises 13 residues. CDR1 and CDR2 (germline): SGHRS, YFSETQ. The V end was cut by 0 bases, the J end by 4 bases, with 6 bases between.